A selection of T cell receptor gamma chains follows, all from one sample in a study of Vδ1+ human thymocytes. TCRdb re-called the multiplex PCR reads with CATT. The profile shows tens of thousands of gamma-chain clones, around 20% of them singletons. Material: Vdelta1+ gamma-delta thymocytes from the thymus. Receptors originate from a girl in the first two years of life who had congenital heart surgery. CDR3s include the opening cysteine and the closing phenylalanine or tryptophan. Each record gives: clone size, V gene, J gene, CDR3 DNA, CDR3 protein. Clone size is shown for a subset of rows, as once, few, many or a class of expanded clone.

clone_size: .; v_call: TRGV4; j_call: TRGJ1/TRGJ2; cdr3_nt: TGTGCCACCTGGGATGAACGGTATTATAAGAAACTCTTT; cdr3_aa: CATWDERYYKKLF
clone_size: .; v_call: TRGV3; j_call: TRGJP2; cdr3_nt: TGTGCCACCTGGGACAGGCCCATTAGTAGTGATTGGATCAAGACGTTT; cdr3_aa: CATWDRPISSDWIKTF
clone_size: medium-sized; v_call: TRGV8; j_call: TRGJ1/TRGJ2; cdr3_nt: TGTGCCACCTGGGCCCCGAATTATTATAAGAAACTCTTT; cdr3_aa: CATWAPNYYKKLF
clone_size: .; v_call: TRGV4; j_call: TRGJ1/TRGJ2; cdr3_nt: TGTGCCACCTGGGACATTATAAAGAAATCTTATTATAAGAAACTCTTT; cdr3_aa: CATWDIIKKSYYKKLF
clone_size: few; v_call: TRGV9; j_call: TRGJ1/TRGJ2; cdr3_nt: TGTGCCTTGTGGGAGGCGCCACCCTATTATAAGAAACTCTTT; cdr3_aa: CALWEAPPYYKKLF
clone_size: .; v_call: TRGV2; j_call: TRGJ1/TRGJ2; cdr3_nt: TGTGCCACCTGGGACGACCTCCCCAATTATTATAAGAAACTCTTT; cdr3_aa: CATWDDLPNYYKKLF
clone_size: .; v_call: TRGV9; j_call: TRGJ1/TRGJ2; cdr3_nt: TGTGCCTTGTGGGAGGTGCGGTACCTCTTT; cdr3_aa: CALWEVRYLF
clone_size: few; v_call: TRGV2; j_call: TRGJ1/TRGJ2; cdr3_nt: TGTGCCACCTGGGATGGGCGGGCCCAACTCTTT; cdr3_aa: CATWDGRAQLF
clone_size: few; v_call: TRGV9; j_call: TRGJ1/TRGJ2; cdr3_nt: TGTGCCTTGTGGGAGGCGAGATATTATAAGAAACTCTTT; cdr3_aa: CALWEARYYKKLF
clone_size: .; v_call: TRGV9; j_call: TRGJ1/TRGJ2; cdr3_nt: TGTGCCTTGTGGGAGTTTTATAAGAAACTCTTT; cdr3_aa: CALWEFYKKLF
clone_size: few; v_call: TRGV3; j_call: TRGJ1/TRGJ2; cdr3_nt: TGTGCCACCTGGGACAGGCCGACCTATTATTATAAGAAACTCTTT; cdr3_aa: CATWDRPTYYYKKLF
clone_size: few; v_call: TRGV4; j_call: TRGJP2; cdr3_nt: TGTGCCACCTGGGATGGAAGAAGTGATTGGATCAAGACGTTT; cdr3_aa: CATWDGRSDWIKTF
clone_size: few; v_call: TRGV2; j_call: TRGJP2; cdr3_nt: TGTGCCACCTGGGACGGGCGGATCAAGACGTTT; cdr3_aa: CATWDGRIKTF
clone_size: few; v_call: TRGV4; j_call: TRGJ1/TRGJ2; cdr3_nt: TGTGCCACCTGGGACCAGTTAGGTTATAAGAAACTCTTT; cdr3_aa: CATWDQLGYKKLF
clone_size: .; v_call: TRGV4; j_call: TRGJ1/TRGJ2; cdr3_nt: TGTGCCACCTGGGAGCCGTTTGGGAAACTCTTT; cdr3_aa: CATWEPFGKLF
clone_size: .; v_call: TRGV8; j_call: TRGJP2; cdr3_nt: TGTGCCACCTGGGATAGTCGATCGAATAGTAGTGATTGGATCAAGACGTTT; cdr3_aa: CATWDSRSNSSDWIKTF
clone_size: .; v_call: TRGV2; j_call: TRGJ1/TRGJ2; cdr3_nt: TGTGCCACCTGGGACGGGCGAGTTAAGAAACTCTTT; cdr3_aa: CATWDGRVKKLF
clone_size: .; v_call: TRGV9; j_call: TRGJ1/TRGJ2; cdr3_nt: TGTGCCTTGTGGGAGGTGCAGTCGGATTATAAGAAACTCTTT; cdr3_aa: CALWEVQSDYKKLF
clone_size: .; v_call: TRGV4; j_call: TRGJP1; cdr3_nt: TGTGCCACCTGGGATGGGCAAACGGGTTGGTTCAAGATATTT; cdr3_aa: CATWDGQTGWFKIF
clone_size: few; v_call: TRGV9; j_call: TRGJ1/TRGJ2; cdr3_nt: TGTGCCTTGTGGGTAGAGTTATACTATAAGAAACTCTTT; cdr3_aa: CALWVELYYKKLF
clone_size: .; v_call: TRGV2; j_call: TRGJ1/TRGJ2; cdr3_nt: TGTGCCACCTGGGACGGGCCGAATGACTATTATAAGAAACTCTTT; cdr3_aa: CATWDGPNDYYKKLF
clone_size: few; v_call: TRGV2; j_call: TRGJ1/TRGJ2; cdr3_nt: TGTGCCACCTGGGACGGGCCGTTCAGGAAACTCTTT; cdr3_aa: CATWDGPFRKLF
clone_size: once; v_call: TRGV2; j_call: TRGJP1; cdr3_nt: TGTGCCACCTGGGACGGGTATGATACCACTGGTTGGTTCAAGATATTT; cdr3_aa: CATWDGYDTTGWFKIF
clone_size: few; v_call: TRGV2; j_call: TRGJ1/TRGJ2; cdr3_nt: TGTGCCACCTGGGACGGGCACCCGGTTTATAAGAAACTCTTT; cdr3_aa: CATWDGHPVYKKLF
clone_size: .; v_call: TRGV9; j_call: TRGJ1/TRGJ2; cdr3_nt: TGTGCCTTGTGGGAGGTGTGGGGAGATGATAAGAAACTCTTT; cdr3_aa: CALWEVWGDDKKLF
clone_size: .; v_call: TRGV2; j_call: TRGJ1/TRGJ2; cdr3_nt: TGTGCCACCTGGGACGGGAGCCCGCAGGGATATCAGAAACTCTTT; cdr3_aa: CATWDGSPQGYQKLF
clone_size: few; v_call: TRGV8; j_call: TRGJP2; cdr3_nt: TGTGCCACCTGGGATAGCACGGGTAGTGATTGGATCAAGACGTTT; cdr3_aa: CATWDSTGSDWIKTF
clone_size: .; v_call: TRGV9; j_call: TRGJP; cdr3_nt: TGTGCCTTGTGGGAGGCGCCGTGGGGGGAGTTGGGCAAAAAAATCAAGGTATTT; cdr3_aa: CALWEAPWGELGKKIKVF
clone_size: .; v_call: TRGV3; j_call: TRGJ1/TRGJ2; cdr3_nt: TGTGCCACCTGGGACAGGGGGTCGAATTATTATAAGAAACTCTTT; cdr3_aa: CATWDRGSNYYKKLF
clone_size: .; v_call: TRGV9; j_call: TRGJ1/TRGJ2; cdr3_nt: TGTGCCTTGTGGCTTCAGCCCCGCCATTATAAGAAACTCTTT; cdr3_aa: CALWLQPRHYKKLF
clone_size: .; v_call: TRGV2; j_call: TRGJP2; cdr3_nt: TGTGCCACCTGGGACGGGCCGAAATATAGTAGTGATTGGATCAAGACGTTT; cdr3_aa: CATWDGPKYSSDWIKTF
clone_size: .; v_call: TRGV9; j_call: TRGJ1/TRGJ2; cdr3_nt: TGTGCCTTGTGGGAGGTGTCGCATTATAAGAAACTCTTT; cdr3_aa: CALWEVSHYKKLF
clone_size: .; v_call: TRGV8; j_call: TRGJ1/TRGJ2; cdr3_nt: TGTGCCACCTGGGACAGGCCCGTTCTCTATAAGAAACTCTTT; cdr3_aa: CATWDRPVLYKKLF
clone_size: .; v_call: TRGV8; j_call: TRGJ1/TRGJ2; cdr3_nt: TGTGCCACCTGGGATTCCCCGCGCCTGGGGTATTATAAGAAACTCTTT; cdr3_aa: CATWDSPRLGYYKKLF